The sequence of this T cell receptor (beta chain) was determined in a study of control samples from healthy donors and cancer patients. Sequenced by immunoSEQ multiplex PCR; TCRdb stores in-frame clones only, minus some. Among 120,000 to 150,000 clones, approximately 91% were seen once, and the ten largest hold 4.9%. This CDR3 has 14 amino acids. V shed 4 bases and J 4 bases; nucleotides not matched to a gene: 4. CDR1 and CDR2 (germline): SGDLS, YYNGEE. The sequence derives from a man aged 25-45 years in good health. The chain employs TRBV9 and TRBJ2-7; the match to TRBD2 covers 11 bases. The sample comprised blood. The CDR3 loop is CASSPSGRPYEQYF. The CDR3 region has the DNA TGTGCCAGCAGCCCTAGCGGGAGGCCATACGAGCAGTACTTC.